Listed below are T cell receptor beta chains from one sample, sequenced in a study of CD8 T cells in ankylosing spondylitis. Using its own MiXCR run on the 5' RACE reads, TCRdb lists one record per CDR3 protein. This sample has hundreds of thousands of distinct CDR3 sequences, with roughly 26% found just once. The source material was blood, either unsorted or a sorted T cell fraction (not recorded which). The origin of the receptors is a male donor with ankylosing spondylitis or in good health (not recorded which). Each CDR3 is given with its conserved first and last residue.

V gene	CDR3 protein
TRBV29-1	CSVEQGSNYGYTF
TRBV20-1	CSATEGLGAYNEQFF
TRBV2	CASRKDSSSDTF
TRBV6-1	CASNLRPQETQYF
TRBV20-1	CSARVGHSYEQYF
TRBV7-8	CASSYTGSPLHF
TRBV9	CASSGGTSLYNEQFF
TRBV27	CASSLSPQLWQSYNEQFF
TRBV7-2	CASSIPGRSSLRASSSYNEQFF
TRBV7-8	CASSLGVREEQETQYF
TRBV7-2	CASSPRVAANEQFF
TRBV5-1	CASSLDRSYEKLFF
TRBV5-1	CASSPLGSGSGEQFF
TRBV7-2	CASSPAWLLYEQYF
TRBV10-3	CAITRTQNTGELFF
TRBV29-1	CSVTWNEQFF
TRBV5-1	CASSLGTSVASGELFF
TRBV15	CATSSLAGQGSYNEQFF
TRBV27	CASSSRRNRKLAESNEQFF
TRBV7-2	CASRTLGAVQTQYF
TRBV12-3/TRBV12-4	CASSLGQGRTYNEQFF
TRBV6-1	CASSRTGAFAEQYF
TRBV5-6	CASSFLGGNHQETQYF
TRBV4-1	CASSQAFVRTGVPYEQYF
TRBV7-2	CASSFTRRSLGEQFF
TRBV20-1	CSAKGTRSSYNEQFF
TRBV12-3/TRBV12-4	CASSQQGQGLTKLFF
TRBV5-1	CARSYPGLYGYTF
TRBV15	CATSRSYEKLFF
TRBV18	CASSPPGDTEAFF
TRBV20-1	CSAYRHERERNEQFF